This TCR beta chain was identified during a study of Ad26.COV2.S vaccination and SARS-CoV-2 variants. Study-level background: The vaccine Ad26.COV2.S was put into the muscle once, or twice with 56 days between. Overall study findings and caveats: There was a possibility that the TCR breadth and depth analyses underestimated total T cell responses.

The CDR3 totals 15 residues. Germline CDR1 SGDLS, CDR2 YYNGEE. The ends were cut back, 4 bases at V and 6 bases at J, with 19 bases in the middle. With regard to this clone: Its antigen is unidentified.

Treatment indicated: over 15 received Ad26.COV2.S at low or high dose, single or two shots; several received placebo; per-sample allocation not given. Sample collection was performed on day 63 after the first vaccine or placebo injection. Expression of Wuhan-strain SARS-CoV-2 spike came from the Ad26 vector that formed the vaccine. Data came from immunoSEQ multiplex PCR; TCRdb stores just in-frame clones and leaves some out. The table records about 480,000 clones, roughly 85% of them present only once. The receptor was isolated from a person aged 18-60 years who received the Ad26.COV2.S COVID-19 vaccine or a placebo. The J gene is TRBJ1-1, the V gene TRBV9; a weak D match, TRBD1 (6 bases). Sequencing used peripheral blood, obtained in a trial of Ad26.COV2.S vaccine versus placebo. Here the CDR3 DNA reads TGTGCCAGCAGCTTAGAGGTGGGGGCGGGCGCTGAAGCTTTCTTT. It codes for CASSLEVGAGAEAFF.